Listed below are T cell receptor beta chains from one sample, sequenced in a study of blood T cell repertoires in COVID-19. Profiled with immunoSEQ multiplex PCR; TCRdb holds only in-frame clones, not every one. The repertoire consists of about 210,000 clones, with 84% occurring once and the leading ten covering approximately 8%. The sample was peripheral blood. The receptors stem from a woman aged 50 to 60 with active or convalescent COVID-19. The CDR3 runs from the conserved cysteine through the conserved F or W. A D gene is named only where the DNA matches it firmly. Clone size is given for some rows only: seen once, a few or many times, or a class if the clone is expanded.

cdr3_nt: TGTGCCACCAGAGCCGGGCAGGGGCAGGAAACCGACAATGAGCAGTTCTTC
cdr3_aa: CATRAGQGQETDNEQFF
d_call: NA
v_call: TRBV24-1
clone_size: NA
j_call: TRBJ2-1

cdr3_nt: TGTGCCAGCAGCCTCCAAGGGGGTACTAGCGGGAGGGGAAATGAGCAGTTCTTC
cdr3_aa: CASSLQGGTSGRGNEQFF
d_call: TRBD2
v_call: TRBV11-3
clone_size: NA
j_call: TRBJ2-1

cdr3_nt: TGCAGTGCTAGTCGACAAACGGCAGATACGCAGTATTTT
cdr3_aa: CSASRQTADTQYF
d_call: NA
v_call: TRBV20-1
clone_size: NA
j_call: TRBJ2-3

cdr3_nt: TGCGCCAGCAGCTTGGCGCCGCGGGGGGACTCCCCTAATGAGCAGTTCTTC
cdr3_aa: CASSLAPRGDSPNEQFF
d_call: TRBD2
v_call: TRBV5-1
clone_size: NA
j_call: TRBJ2-1

cdr3_nt: TGTGCCAGCAGCTTGATAACAGGGTCCTCTGGAAACACCATATATTTT
cdr3_aa: CASSLITGSSGNTIYF
d_call: NA
v_call: TRBV5-5
clone_size: NA
j_call: TRBJ1-3

cdr3_nt: TGCGCCAGCAGTGAACGTCAGGGGCATGGCTACACCTTC
cdr3_aa: CASSERQGHGYTF
d_call: NA
v_call: TRBV10-1
clone_size: few
j_call: TRBJ1-2

cdr3_nt: TGTGCCAGCTCACTCCTACGGGACAGCTCTGGAAACACCATATATTTT
cdr3_aa: CASSLLRDSSGNTIYF
d_call: TRBD1
v_call: TRBV18
clone_size: NA
j_call: TRBJ1-3

cdr3_nt: TGTGCCAGCAGCTCGGACGGGGGGAAGTATGGCTACACCTTC
cdr3_aa: CASSSDGGKYGYTF
d_call: NA
v_call: TRBV6-5
clone_size: NA
j_call: TRBJ1-2

cdr3_nt: TGCGCCAGCAGCTTCGAGGGGGCCGGGGAGCTGTTTTTT
cdr3_aa: CASSFEGAGELFF
d_call: NA
v_call: TRBV5-1
clone_size: once
j_call: TRBJ2-2

cdr3_nt: TGTGCCAGCTCACCTTTGGGACAGGGGAACTATGGCTACACCTTC
cdr3_aa: CASSPLGQGNYGYTF
d_call: TRBD1
v_call: TRBV18
clone_size: NA
j_call: TRBJ1-2

cdr3_nt: TGTGCCAGCAGACCAGGGACTAGCGGGGTTCACACAGATACGCAGTATTTT
cdr3_aa: CASRPGTSGVHTDTQYF
d_call: TRBD2
v_call: TRBV3-1/TRBV3-2
clone_size: NA
j_call: TRBJ2-3

cdr3_nt: TGTGCCAGCTCACCATCCCTCTTAGCGGGACCTCGGGCCGGGGAGCTGTTTTTT
cdr3_aa: CASSPSLLAGPRAGELFF
d_call: TRBD2
v_call: TRBV18
clone_size: NA
j_call: TRBJ2-2

cdr3_nt: TGTGCCAGTAGCGACAGGGGTGTAGCAAGGGCTTTCTTT
cdr3_aa: CASSDRGVARAFF
d_call: TRBD1
v_call: TRBV19
clone_size: NA
j_call: TRBJ1-1

cdr3_nt: TGTGCCAGCAGGCAAGCGACCATGAACACCGGGGAGCTGTTTTTT
cdr3_aa: CASRQATMNTGELFF
d_call: NA
v_call: TRBV27
clone_size: NA
j_call: TRBJ2-2

cdr3_nt: TGTGCCAGCAGCTGGACTTTGAGCTCTGGAAACACCATATATTTT
cdr3_aa: CASSWTLSSGNTIYF
d_call: NA
v_call: TRBV3-1/TRBV3-2
clone_size: few
j_call: TRBJ1-3

cdr3_nt: TGTGCCAGCAGTGACTGGGGCAGGTTGAACACTGAAGCTTTCTTT
cdr3_aa: CASSDWGRLNTEAFF
d_call: NA
v_call: TRBV27
clone_size: once
j_call: TRBJ1-1